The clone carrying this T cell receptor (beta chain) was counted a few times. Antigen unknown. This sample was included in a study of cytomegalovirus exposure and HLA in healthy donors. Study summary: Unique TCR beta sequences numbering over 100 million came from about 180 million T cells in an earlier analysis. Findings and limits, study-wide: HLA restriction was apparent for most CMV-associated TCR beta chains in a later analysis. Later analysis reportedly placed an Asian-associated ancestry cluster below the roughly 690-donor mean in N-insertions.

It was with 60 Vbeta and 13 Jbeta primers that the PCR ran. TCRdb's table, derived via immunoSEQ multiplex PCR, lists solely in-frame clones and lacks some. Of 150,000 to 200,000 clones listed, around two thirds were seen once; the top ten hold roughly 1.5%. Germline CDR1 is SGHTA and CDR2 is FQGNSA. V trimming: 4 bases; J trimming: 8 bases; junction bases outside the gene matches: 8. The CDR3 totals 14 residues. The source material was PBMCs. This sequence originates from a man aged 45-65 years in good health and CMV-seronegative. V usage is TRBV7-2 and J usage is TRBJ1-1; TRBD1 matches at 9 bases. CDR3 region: CASSSRDRATEAFF. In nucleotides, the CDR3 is TGTGCCAGCAGCTCCCGGGACAGGGCAACCGAAGCTTTCTTT.